This TCR beta chain is from a study of blood T cell repertoires in COVID-19. Study at large: Italy, Spain and the United States were the sources of the convalescent and acute COVID-19 samples. T cells, B-cell-depleted T cells, or PBMCs supplied cDNA or gDNA.

Trimming removed 1 base at V and 4 bases at J, with 7 bases between. In germline, CDR1 is GTSNPN, CDR2 SVGIG (reference sequence). This CDR3 has 12 residues. Some clones are missing from TCRdb's copy, which holds only in-frame ones; the method was immunoSEQ multiplex PCR. Counted here are 470,000 or so clones, 80% to 90% occurring once; the ten biggest clones make up approximately 2.9%. The sequence derives from a human donor in a cohort sampled during active COVID-19. This chain connects TRBV30 to TRBJ1-1, with TRBD1 as a possible D gene (5 bases). The material sequenced was peripheral blood. The CDR3, as DNA: TGTGCCTGGAGTGGTGACAGCACTGAAGCTTTCTTT. Translated, it gives CAWSGDSTEAFF.